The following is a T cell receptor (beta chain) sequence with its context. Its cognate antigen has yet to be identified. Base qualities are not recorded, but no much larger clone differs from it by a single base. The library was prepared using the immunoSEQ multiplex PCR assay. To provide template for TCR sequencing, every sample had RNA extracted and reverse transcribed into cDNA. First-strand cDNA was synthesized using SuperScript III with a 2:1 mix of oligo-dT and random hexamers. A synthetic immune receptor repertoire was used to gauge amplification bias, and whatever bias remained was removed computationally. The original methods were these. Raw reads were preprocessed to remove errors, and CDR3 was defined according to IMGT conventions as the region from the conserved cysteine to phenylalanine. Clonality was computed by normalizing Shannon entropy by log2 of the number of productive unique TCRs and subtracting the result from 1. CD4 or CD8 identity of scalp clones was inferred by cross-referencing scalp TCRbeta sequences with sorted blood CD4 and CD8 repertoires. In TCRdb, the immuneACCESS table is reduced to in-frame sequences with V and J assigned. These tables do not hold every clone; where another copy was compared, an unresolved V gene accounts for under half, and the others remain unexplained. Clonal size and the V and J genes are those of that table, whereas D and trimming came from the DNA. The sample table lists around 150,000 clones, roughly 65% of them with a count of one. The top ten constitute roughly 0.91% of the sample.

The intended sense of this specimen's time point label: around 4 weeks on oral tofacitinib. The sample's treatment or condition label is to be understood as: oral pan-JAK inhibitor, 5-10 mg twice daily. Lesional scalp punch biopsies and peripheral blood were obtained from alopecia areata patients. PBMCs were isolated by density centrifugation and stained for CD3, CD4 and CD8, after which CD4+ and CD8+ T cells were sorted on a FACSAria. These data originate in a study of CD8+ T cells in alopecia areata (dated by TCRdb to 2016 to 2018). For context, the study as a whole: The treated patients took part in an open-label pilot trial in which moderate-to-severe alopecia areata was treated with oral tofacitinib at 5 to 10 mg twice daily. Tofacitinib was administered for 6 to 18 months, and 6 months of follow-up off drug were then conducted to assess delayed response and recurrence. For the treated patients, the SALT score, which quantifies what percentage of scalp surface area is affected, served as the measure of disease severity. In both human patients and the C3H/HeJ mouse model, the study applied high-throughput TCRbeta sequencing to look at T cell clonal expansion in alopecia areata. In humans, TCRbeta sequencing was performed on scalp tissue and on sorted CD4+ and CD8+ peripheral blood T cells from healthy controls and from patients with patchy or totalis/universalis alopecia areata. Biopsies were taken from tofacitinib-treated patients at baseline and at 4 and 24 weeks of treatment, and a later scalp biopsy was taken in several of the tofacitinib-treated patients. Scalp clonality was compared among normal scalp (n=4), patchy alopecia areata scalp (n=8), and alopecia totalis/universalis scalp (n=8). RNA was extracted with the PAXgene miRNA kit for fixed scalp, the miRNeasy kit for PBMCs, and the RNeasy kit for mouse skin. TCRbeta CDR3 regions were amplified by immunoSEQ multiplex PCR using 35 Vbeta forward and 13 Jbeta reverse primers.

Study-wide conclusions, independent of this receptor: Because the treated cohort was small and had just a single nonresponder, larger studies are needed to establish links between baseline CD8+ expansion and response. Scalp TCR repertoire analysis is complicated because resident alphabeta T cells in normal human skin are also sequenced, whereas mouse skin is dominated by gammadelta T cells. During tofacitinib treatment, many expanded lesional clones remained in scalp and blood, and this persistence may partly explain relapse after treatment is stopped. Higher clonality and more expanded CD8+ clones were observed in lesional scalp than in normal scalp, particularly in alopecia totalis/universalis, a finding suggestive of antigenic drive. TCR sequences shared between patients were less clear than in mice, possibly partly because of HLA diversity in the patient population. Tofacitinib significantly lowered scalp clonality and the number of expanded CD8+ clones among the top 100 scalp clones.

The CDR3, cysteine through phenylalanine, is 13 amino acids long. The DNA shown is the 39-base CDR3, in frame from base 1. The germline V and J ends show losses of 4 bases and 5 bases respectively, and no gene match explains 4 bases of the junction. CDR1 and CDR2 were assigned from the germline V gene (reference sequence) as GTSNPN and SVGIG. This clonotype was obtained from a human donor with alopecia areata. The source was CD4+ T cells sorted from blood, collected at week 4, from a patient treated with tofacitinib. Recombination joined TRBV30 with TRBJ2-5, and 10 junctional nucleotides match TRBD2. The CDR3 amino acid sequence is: CAWKLAGSETQYF. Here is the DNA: TGTGCCTGGAAACTAGCGGGGTCGGAGACCCAGTACTTC.